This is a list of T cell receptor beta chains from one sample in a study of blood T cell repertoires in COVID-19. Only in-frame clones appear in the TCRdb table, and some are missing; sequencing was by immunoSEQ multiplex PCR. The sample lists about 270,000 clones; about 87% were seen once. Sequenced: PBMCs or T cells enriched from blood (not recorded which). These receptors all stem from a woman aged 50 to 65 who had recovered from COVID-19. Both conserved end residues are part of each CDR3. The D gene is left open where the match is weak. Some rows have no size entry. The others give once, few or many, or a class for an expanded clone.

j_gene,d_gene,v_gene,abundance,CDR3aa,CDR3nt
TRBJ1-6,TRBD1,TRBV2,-,CASSESGTGNSPLHF,TGTGCCAGCAGTGAATCCGGGACAGGGAATTCACCCCTCCACTTT
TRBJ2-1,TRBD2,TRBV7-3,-,CASSNLAGGAAEQFF,TGTGCCAGCAGCAATCTAGCGGGAGGGGCGGCTGAGCAGTTCTTC
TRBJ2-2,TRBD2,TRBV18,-,CASSRELAGMSSGELFF,TGTGCCAGCTCACGCGAGCTAGCGGGAATGAGCTCCGGGGAGCTGTTTTTT
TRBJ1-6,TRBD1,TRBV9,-,CASSVARTGDSNSPLHF,TGTGCCAGCAGCGTAGCCAGGACAGGGGACTCTAATTCACCCCTCCACTTT
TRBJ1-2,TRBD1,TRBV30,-,CAWTGQGGGYTF,TGTGCCTGGACAGGACAGGGGGGTGGCTACACCTTC
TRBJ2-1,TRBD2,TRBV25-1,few,CASSGAGGPFEQFF,TGTGCCAGCAGTGGGGCGGGAGGGCCTTTTGAGCAGTTCTTC
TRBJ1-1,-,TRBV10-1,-,CASRGQINTEAFF,TGCGCCAGCAGGGGACAAATTAACACTGAAGCTTTCTTT
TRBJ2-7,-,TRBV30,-,CAWSMLSYEQYF,TGTGCCTGGAGTATGCTTAGCTACGAGCAGTACTTC
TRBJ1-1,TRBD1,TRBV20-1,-,CSASEGTENTEAFF,TGCAGTGCTAGTGAGGGGACAGAGAACACTGAAGCTTTCTTT
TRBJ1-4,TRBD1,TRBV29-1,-,CSVGDRGANEKLFF,TGCAGCGTTGGCGACAGGGGCGCTAATGAAAAACTGTTTTTT
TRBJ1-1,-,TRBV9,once,CASSVQGSTEAFF,TGTGCCAGCAGCGTACAGGGCAGCACTGAAGCTTTCTTT
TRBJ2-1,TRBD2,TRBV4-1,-,CASSQPGLAGMAYEQFF,TGCGCCAGCAGCCAACCGGGACTAGCGGGAATGGCCTATGAGCAGTTCTTC
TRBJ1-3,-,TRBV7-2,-,CASSPGQGNTIYF,TGTGCCAGCAGCCCTGGACAGGGAAACACCATATATTTT
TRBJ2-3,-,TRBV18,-,CASSPIRTSTDTQYF,TGTGCCAGCTCACCAATTCGGACTAGCACAGATACGCAGTATTTT
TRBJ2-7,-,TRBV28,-,CASSQAGTPEQYF,TGTGCCAGCAGCCAAGCGGGGACACCAGAGCAGTACTTC
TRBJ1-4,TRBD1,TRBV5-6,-,CASSLTYRDRVEKLFF,TGTGCCAGCAGCCTGACGTACCGGGACAGGGTCGAAAAACTGTTTTTT
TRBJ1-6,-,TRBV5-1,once,CASSLVPESGSPLHF,TGCGCCAGCAGCTTGGTTCCAGAAAGCGGGTCACCCCTCCACTTT
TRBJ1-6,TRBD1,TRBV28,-,CASSWTGDYSPLHF,TGTGCCAGCAGTTGGACAGGGGATTATTCACCCCTCCACTTT
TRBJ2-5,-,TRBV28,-,CASSFEGVETQYF,TGTGCCAGCAGTTTTGAGGGAGTAGAGACCCAGTACTTC
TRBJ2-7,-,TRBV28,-,CASNQAGRGYEQYF,TGTGCCAGCAACCAAGCGGGCCGTGGGTACGAGCAGTACTTC
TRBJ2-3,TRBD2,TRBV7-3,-,CASSFSGDTQYF,TGTGCCAGCAGCTTTAGCGGGGATACGCAGTATTTT
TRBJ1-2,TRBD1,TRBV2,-,CASSVGQGNFGYTF,TGTGCCAGCAGTGTGGGACAGGGGAATTTCGGCTACACCTTC
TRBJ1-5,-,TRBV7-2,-,CASSSSPVGGQPQHF,TGTGCCAGCAGCTCTAGCCCGGTTGGTGGTCAGCCCCAGCATTTT
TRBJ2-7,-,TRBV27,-,CASSFFRGANSYEQYF,TGTGCCAGCAGTTTCTTCCGCGGGGCTAACTCCTACGAGCAGTACTTC
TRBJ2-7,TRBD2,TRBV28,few,CASSTPGLAGGGTYEQYF,TGTGCCAGCAGTACCCCGGGACTAGCGGGAGGAGGGACCTACGAGCAGTACTTC
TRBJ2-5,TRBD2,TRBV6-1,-,CASSEASGGGETQYF,TGTGCCAGCAGTGAAGCGAGCGGGGGCGGGGAGACCCAGTACTTC
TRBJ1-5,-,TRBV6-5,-,CASKVTPNQPQHF,TGTGCCAGCAAGGTGACACCAAACCAGCCCCAGCATTTT
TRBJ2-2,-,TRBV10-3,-,CAIRGGGLMTGELFF,TGTGCCATCAGGGGAGGGGGGTTGATGACCGGGGAGCTGTTTTTT
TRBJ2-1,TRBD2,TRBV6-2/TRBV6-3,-,CASSSAGGGNEQFF,TGTGCCAGCAGTTCAGCGGGAGGAGGCAATGAGCAGTTCTTC
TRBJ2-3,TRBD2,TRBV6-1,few,CASSEMSSGKGRQYF,TGTGCCAGCAGTGAAATGTCTAGCGGGAAGGGTAGGCAGTATTTT
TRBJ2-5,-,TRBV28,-,CASSNEETQYF,TGTGCCAGCAGTAATGAGGAGACCCAGTACTTC
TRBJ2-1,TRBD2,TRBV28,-,CASSLWDRGTSGSPNEQFF,TGTGCCAGCAGTCTGTGGGACAGGGGGACTAGCGGGAGCCCCAATGAGCAGTTCTTC
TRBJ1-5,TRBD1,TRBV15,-,CATTSQGALNNQPQHF,TGTGCCACCACCTCTCAGGGGGCGTTAAACAATCAGCCCCAGCATTTT
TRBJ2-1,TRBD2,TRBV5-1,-,CASSFSGRATYNEQFF,TGCGCCAGCAGCTTTAGCGGGAGGGCCACCTACAATGAGCAGTTCTTC
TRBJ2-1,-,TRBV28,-,CASSVQWNEQFF,TGTGCCAGCAGTGTTCAGTGGAATGAGCAGTTCTTC
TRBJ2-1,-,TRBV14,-,CASSQDGARTPPYNEQFF,TGTGCCAGCAGCCAAGATGGGGCGCGGACACCCCCTTACAATGAGCAGTTCTTC
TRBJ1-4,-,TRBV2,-,CASRGARDRATNEKLFF,TGTGCCAGCAGGGGGGCCAGGGACCGTGCAACTAATGAAAAACTGTTTTTT
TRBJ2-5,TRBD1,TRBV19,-,CASNTTDRDQETQYF,TGTGCCAGTAACACCACAGACAGGGACCAAGAGACCCAGTACTTC
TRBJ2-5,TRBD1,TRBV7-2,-,CASSLGDRVGETQYF,TGTGCCAGCAGCTTAGGGGACAGGGTAGGAGAGACCCAGTACTTC
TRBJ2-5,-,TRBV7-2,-,CASSLVGGARIETQYF,TGTGCCAGCAGCTTAGTGGGGGGGGCGAGGATAGAGACCCAGTACTTC
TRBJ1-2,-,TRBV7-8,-,CASSHDPKGGIRYTF,TGTGCCAGCAGCCACGACCCGAAAGGGGGTATTCGCTACACCTTC
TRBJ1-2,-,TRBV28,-,CASSLSRLDYGYTF,TGTGCCAGCAGTTTATCTAGGCTCGACTATGGCTACACCTTC
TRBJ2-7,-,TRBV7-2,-,CASSLGQSLGEQYF,TGTGCCAGCAGCTTAGGGCAATCCCTCGGGGAGCAGTACTTC
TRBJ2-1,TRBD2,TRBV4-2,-,CASSQLAGVGNEQFF,TGTGCCAGCAGCCAATTAGCGGGAGTGGGAAATGAGCAGTTCTTC
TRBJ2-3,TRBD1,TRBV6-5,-,CASSYSPGTGVDTQYF,TGTGCCAGCAGTTACTCTCCCGGGACAGGGGTAGATACGCAGTATTTT
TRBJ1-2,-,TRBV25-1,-,CASSEIPYGYTF,TGTGCCAGCAGTGAAATCCCGTATGGCTACACCTTC
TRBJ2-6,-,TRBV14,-,CASSQDPGDPGGGANVLTF,TGTGCCAGCAGCCAAGATCCGGGAGACCCGGGGGGCGGGGCCAACGTCCTGACTTTC
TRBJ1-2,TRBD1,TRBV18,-,CASSPDRGRAGYTF,TGTGCCAGCTCACCGGACAGGGGGCGCGCTGGCTACACCTTC
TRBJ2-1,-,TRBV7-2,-,CASSLYVESGYNEQFF,TGTGCCAGCAGCTTATACGTGGAGAGTGGGTACAATGAGCAGTTCTTC
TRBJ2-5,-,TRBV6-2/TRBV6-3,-,CASSQWTKRETQYF,TGTGCCAGCAGCCAATGGACTAAGAGGGAGACCCAGTACTTC